The next 15 T cell receptor beta chains were all read from a single sample in a study of blood T cell repertoires in COVID-19. The repertoire was sequenced with immunoSEQ multiplex PCR; TCRdb's copy has only in-frame clones and lacks some. The data contain fewer than 450,000 clones, 80% to 90% of them singletons. Sequenced input: peripheral blood. These TCRs come from a woman aged 50 to 60 with COVID-19, enrolled during active disease.

The chain combines TRBV30 with TRBJ2-7; the D is unclear. Trimming shortened V by 1 base and J by 0 bases, and 10 bases separated the two germline ends. The CDR3 sequence is 14 residues long. CDR1 and CDR2 from the germline V gene are GTSNPN and SVGIG (reference sequence). Here the CDR3 reads CAWSDSNLSYEQYF. In DNA form, the CDR3 reads TGTGCCTGGAGTGACAGTAATCTCTCCTACGAGCAGTACTTC.

This clone was seen only once. This chain uses TRBV18 with TRBJ1-1; D is ambiguous. The length of the CDR3 is 15 residues. Trimming left V 0 bases short and J 1 base short, with 9 bases between. CDR1 is KGHSH, CDR2 LQKENI, per germline. CDR3 coding DNA: TGTGCCAGCTCACCACCGGCCCAGAAGAACACTGAAGCTTTCTTT. It codes for CASSPPAQKNTEAFF.

The rearrangement joins TRBV5-1 to TRBJ2-3; TRBD2 aligns across 13 bases. This CDR3 comprises 15 residues. Trimming took 4 bases from V and 8 from J; bases not matched to a gene: 7. Germline V gene data show CDR1 as SGHRS and CDR2 as YFSETQ. The CDR3 protein is CASSTGLAGVFTQYF. The CDR3 nucleotides are TGCGCCAGCAGCACCGGACTAGCGGGAGTGTTTACGCAGTATTTT.

The CDR3 protein is CASSIDGRIEQFF. CDR3 nucleotide sequence: TGTGCCAGTAGTATAGATGGGAGGATTGAGCAGTTCTTC. This chain uses TRBV19 with TRBJ2-1, with a possible D match to TRBD2 (6 bases). This CDR3 has 13 amino acids. V was shortened by 0 bases and J by 9 bases, with 9 bases between the two germline ends. Germline CDR1 reads LNHDA; CDR2 reads SQIVND (reference sequence). Filled out from reference TRBV19 and TRBJ2-1, the complete variable domain reads DGGITQSPKYLFRKEGQNVTLSCEQNLNHDAMYWYRQDPGQGLRLIYYSQIVNDFQKGDIAEGYSVSREKKESFPLTVTSAQKNPTAFYLCASSIDGRIEQFFGPGTRLTVL.

The J gene is TRBJ2-2, the V gene TRBV19, with 11 positions matching TRBD1. The V gene's germline CDR1 is LNHDA and CDR2 SQIVND (reference sequence). The CDR3 is made up of 15 amino acids. The V and J ends lost 9 bases and 5 bases, in that order; junction bases with no gene match: 8. The CDR3 coding sequence is TGTGCCAGCAGGTGGACAGGGGGCGGTACCGGGGAGCTGTTTTTT. This encodes CASRWTGGGTGELFF.

V usage is TRBV6-4 and J usage is TRBJ2-1; TRBD2 matches 9 bases. Germline CDR1 MRHNA, CDR2 SNTAGT. Unmatched junction bases numbered 9, after V lost 9 bases and J lost 0 bases. The length of the CDR3 is 16 residues. The CDR3 here is CARGVVAGVSYNEQFF. The CDR3 region has the DNA TGTGCCAGGGGAGTGGTAGCGGGAGTCTCCTACAATGAGCAGTTCTTC.

This clone was observed a few times. V usage is TRBV27 and J usage is TRBJ1-1, with D perhaps TRBD1 (6 bases). V was clipped by 0 bases and J by 2 bases, with 7 bases between them. CDR1 MNHEY and CDR2 SMNVEV come from the germline V gene (reference sequence). The CDR3 is 14 amino acids. The CDR3 sequence is CASSLSGGNTEAFF. CDR3 sequence (DNA): TGTGCCAGCAGTTTATCAGGGGGTAACACTGAAGCTTTCTTT.

This clone was seen a few times. The chain employs TRBV3-1 (or the pseudogene TRBV3-2) and TRBJ2-2; 14 positions match TRBD2. CDR1 and CDR2 from the germline V gene are LGHDT and YNNKEL (reference sequence). The CDR3 spans 22 residues. J gave up 4 bases and V 2 bases, and 18 bases lay outside the gene matches. This CDR3 reads CASSQLHPGGTSGSPGTGELFF. DNA of the CDR3: TGTGCCAGCAGCCAACTACACCCGGGCGGGACTAGCGGGAGTCCGGGCACCGGGGAGCTGTTTTTT.

About this clone itself: The junction differs from germline at one of its ends, possibly a read error. J is TRBJ2-7 and V is TRBV6-1, with 8 bases lining up with TRBD1. The germline gives CDR1 MNHNS, CDR2 SASEGT. The CDR3 extends over 15 amino acids. The chain's CDR3 is CASSEDGTGSFEQYF. The CDR3, as DNA: TGTGCCAGCAGTGAAGATGGGACAGGATCCTTCGAGCAGTACTTC.

The chain joins TRBV29-1 to TRBJ2-1; 8 bases are a match to TRBD1. Germline CDR1 reads SQVTM; CDR2 reads ANQGSEA. V shed 7 bases and J 3 bases; nucleotides not matched to a gene: 5. The CDR3 runs to 13 residues. The CDR3 DNA follows: TGCAGCGGCCGGGGACAGGACTACAATGAGCAGTTCTTC. It encodes CSGRGQDYNEQFF.

Note on this clone: This sample also contains other DNA sequences that code for the same CDR3. This chain joins TRBV18 and TRBJ2-5, with 7 bases aligning to TRBD1. The CDR3 runs 14 residues. V shed 3 bases and J 2 bases; nucleotides not matched to a gene: 3. Germline V gene lookup returns CDR1 KGHSH and CDR2 LQKENI. CDR3 sequence reads: CASSPPGQQETQYF. CDR3 nucleotides: TGTGCCAGCTCACCCCCGGGACAGCAAGAGACCCAGTACTTC. Full variable domain (rest looked up from reference TRBV18 and TRBJ2-5): NAGVMQNPRHLVRRRGQEARLRCSPMKGHSHVYWYRQLPEEGLKFMVYLQKENIIDESGMPKERFSAEFPKEGPSILRIQQVVRGDSAAYFCASSPPGQQETQYFGPGTRLLVL.

The chain combines TRBV7-2 with TRBJ2-3; D unresolved. The CDR3 is 13 residues long. From germline, CDR1 is SGHTA and CDR2 FQGNSA. Trimming took off 6 bases at V and 4 bases at J, with 11 bases between the two ends. CDR3 nucleotide sequence: TGTGCCAGCAGACTTAACCTAGCAGATACGCAGTATTTT. Its protein product is CASRLNLADTQYF.

The V call is TRBV11-3, the J call TRBJ2-2; TRBD1 is a possible D gene (6 bases). This CDR3 is 12 amino acids long. V lost 7 bases and J 5 bases, leaving 8 bases between the germline ends. Germline values: CDR1 SGHNT, CDR2 YENEEA. This CDR3 reads CASTRGTGELFF. The CDR3 coding sequence is TGTGCCAGCACGAGGGGGACCGGGGAGCTGTTTTTT.

The chain combines TRBV10-3 with TRBJ1-6, with D perhaps TRBD1 (5 bases). V was shortened by 6 bases and J by 7 bases, with 10 bases between the two germline ends. The CDR3 totals 13 residues. Germline assignment: CDR1 ENHRY and CDR2 SYGVKD. The CDR3 is CAIRGEGNSPLHF. The CDR3 nucleotides read TGTGCCATCAGGGGGGAGGGGAATTCACCCCTCCACTTT.

The chain is built from TRBV19 and TRBJ1-6, with TRBD1 as a possible D gene (6 bases). V lost 5 bases, J lost 7 bases, and 18 bases lay in between. The CDR3 contains 16 residues. Germline V lookup: CDR1 LNHDA, CDR2 SQIVND (reference sequence). For the CDR3, the DNA is TGTGCCAGTAGTGTATTCCCAGGGGACCGGAATTCACCCCTCCACTTT. This gives the protein CASSVFPGDRNSPLHF.